This T cell receptor beta chain was recorded in a study of blood T cells in healthy people across ages. For this clonotype: Its antigen is still unknown.

Study-wide results and caveats: Percentage of naive T cells showed a strong correlation with TCR beta diversity.

Using a J-beta primer mix together with a sample-barcoded 5' primer, a second PCR was run for about 6 to 12 cycles. Each CDR3 protein is one row after TCRdb ran MiXCR on the 5' RACE reads. Here the sample spans 800,000 or so distinct CDR3 sequences, more than 20% being singletons. The V end lost 3 bases, the J end lost 5 bases, and 23 bases lay between the germline ends. Germline loops: CDR1 SEHNR, CDR2 FQNEAQ (reference sequence). The CDR3 covers 18 residues. Separately, the same data were catalogued under a study of T cells of mothers and their children. That source reports: Using the M1S primer, the second PCR added sample barcodes along with 2-4 random nucleotides. Regardless of relatedness, pairs show thymic selection shaping TCR recombination output in a similar manner.

Sequenced material: blood. This sequence joins TRBV7-9 and TRBJ1-5; D is uncertain. This TCR was recovered from a boy between 10 and 17 years old in good health. CDR3 nucleotides: TGTGCCAGCAGCTTTGATATGGGGTTTGGGAGTTCGGATCAGCCCCAGCATTTT. Encoded protein: CASSFDMGFGSSDQPQHF.